This section outlines one T cell receptor (beta chain) sequence together with its context. The data are from a study of blood T cell repertoires in COVID-19. Original processing notes: Amplification from reference gene primers served as the basis for estimated nucleated cell counts. This table comes from immunoSEQ multiplex PCR, and its TCRdb copy is limited to in-frame clones, with some not included. D and trimming were read from the DNA, whereas the V and J calls and clone size are those reported in that table. The sample lists a few hundred thousand clones, around 88% occurring once. The CDR3 contains 14 residues. Germline V gives CDR1 SNHLY, CDR2 FYNNEI. V was clipped by 0 bases and J by 4 bases, with 7 bases between them.

The chain carries TRBV2 and TRBJ1-5; D is undetermined. Sample: PBMCs or T cells enriched from blood (not recorded which). The sequence derives from a woman aged 40 to 49 with acute COVID-19. The CDR3 nucleotides are TGTGCCAGCAGTGAAGCGAGGGAGAATCAGCCCCAGCATTTT. It translates to CASSEARENQPQHF. Variable domain in full (rest from reference TRBV2 and TRBJ1-5): EPEVTQTPSHQVTQMGQEVILRCVPISNHLYFYWYRQILGQKVEFLVSFYNNEISEKSEIFDDQFSVERPDGSNFTLKIRSTKLEDSAMYFCASSEARENQPQHFGDGTRLSIL.